This passage covers 26 T cell receptor beta chains from one sample sequenced in a study of blood T cell repertoires in COVID-19. Some clones are missing from TCRdb's copy, which holds only in-frame ones; the method was immunoSEQ multiplex PCR. The data show about 240,000 clones, about 80% seen once. The sample consisted of PBMCs or T cells enriched from blood (not recorded which). The receptors were gathered from a woman aged 40 to 55 who had been exposed to COVID-19.

The chain carries TRBV19 and TRBJ2-2, with D possibly TRBD2 on 6 matching bases. V was pared by 5 bases and J by 1 base, with 11 bases between. This CDR3 comprises 15 residues. CDR1 is LNHDA, CDR2 SQIVND, per germline (reference sequence). The CDR3 loop is CASSAPGENTGELFF. The CDR3, as DNA: TGTGCCAGTAGTGCCCCGGGGGAGAACACCGGGGAGCTGTTTTTT.

The chain links TRBV19 to TRBJ2-4; tentatively, D is TRBD2 (5 bases). The CDR3 length is 15 residues. Germline V CDR1 and CDR2: LNHDA, SQIVND (reference sequence). V lost 5 bases, J lost 4 bases, and 15 bases lay in between. The CDR3 bases are TGTGCCAGTAGTCCAACGACGGAGGCTAAAAACATTCAGTACTTC. It translates to CASSPTTEAKNIQYF.

The count of this clone is one. J is TRBJ2-2 and V is TRBV28; 7 nucleotides align to TRBD1. With 7 bases clipped from V and 0 bases from J, the junction kept 5 bases outside the gene matches. Germline V gives CDR1 MDHEN, CDR2 SYDVKM. This CDR3 comprises 15 residues. The DNA for the CDR3 is TGTGCCAGCACCCCGGGACAGTCGAACACCGGGGAGCTGTTTTTT. This translates into CASTPGQSNTGELFF.

The chain combines TRBV3-1 (or the pseudogene TRBV3-2) with TRBJ2-3; 12 positions match TRBD2. The germline V gene encodes CDR1 LGHDT and CDR2 YNNKEL (reference sequence). The J segment lost 1 base and the V segment lost 5 bases, leaving 4 bases of the junction unmatched. The CDR3 has 16 residues. CDR3 loop: CASSFRLAGGTDTQYF. The CDR3 DNA sequence: TGTGCCAGCAGCTTTAGACTAGCGGGGGGCACAGATACGCAGTATTTT.

J is TRBJ1-2 and V is TRBV7-3, with TRBD1 matching 8 bases. The ends lost 5 bases at V and 7 bases at J; junction bases unmatched: 6. Germline CDR1 and CDR2: SGHTA and FQGTGA. The CDR3 covers 13 residues. CDR3 sequence (DNA): TGTGCCAGCAGCCCTGGACAGGGAGGTGGCTACACCTTC. Protein product: CASSPGQGGGYTF.

V and J are TRBV7-8 and TRBJ1-6; possible D gene TRBD1, 6 bases. Per the germline V gene, CDR1 is SGHVS and CDR2 is FQNEAQ. V was shortened by 1 base and J by 7 bases, with 8 bases between the two germline ends. The CDR3 is made up of 14 amino acids. The CDR3 coding sequence is TGTGCCAGCAGCTTAGTTAGGGGGAATTCACCCCTCCACTTT. Its translation is CASSLVRGNSPLHF.

The chain employs TRBV7-3 and TRBJ2-5; D may be TRBD2 (7 bases). Germline CDR1 reads SGHTA; CDR2 reads FQGTGA. The germline V and J ends were trimmed by 0 bases and 1 base, with 15 bases remaining between them. The CDR3 length is 17 residues. The CDR3 DNA follows: TGTGCCAGCAGCTTAACGGGGGCGGGGGCCCTCCAAGAGACCCAGTACTTC. Translated, it gives CASSLTGAGALQETQYF.

V and J are TRBV5-1 and TRBJ1-1; TRBD1 matches at 10 bases. V gave up 4 bases and J gave up 1 base; unmatched junction bases: 4. Germline-derived CDR1 and CDR2 are SGHRS and YFSETQ. This CDR3 region has 15 residues. CDR3 in DNA: TGCGCCAGCAGCCAGACAGGGGGCCCGAACACTGAAGCTTTCTTT. The encoded protein is CASSQTGGPNTEAFF.

J is TRBJ1-4 and V is TRBV12-5, with D perhaps TRBD1 (5 bases). The CDR3 spans 15 residues. CDR1 is LGHNT, CDR2 FRNRAP, per germline. V lost 6 bases and J 0 bases, leaving 11 bases between the germline ends. This CDR3 reads CASGRQLATNEKLFF. The CDR3 region has the DNA TGTGCTAGTGGAAGACAGCTCGCAACTAATGAAAAACTGTTTTTT.

The chain links TRBV19 to TRBJ1-1; 8 bases agree with TRBD1. The CDR3 is 14 amino acids. The trim removed 2 bases at V and 6 bases at J, leaving 5 bases unmatched. The germline V gene has CDR1 LNHDA and CDR2 SQIVND (reference sequence). The CDR3, as DNA: TGTGCCAGTAGTATAATAACAGGGGGAGCTGAAGCTTTCTTT. Protein sequence: CASSIITGGAEAFF. Complete variable domain (other parts from reference TRBV19 and TRBJ1-1): DGGITQSPKYLFRKEGQNVTLSCEQNLNHDAMYWYRQDPGQGLRLIYYSQIVNDFQKGDIAEGYSVSREKKESFPLTVTSAQKNPTAFYLCASSIITGGAEAFFGQGTRLTVV.

This chain links TRBV12-1 with TRBJ2-7; the listed D gene, TRBD2, was not tested against the DNA. TRBV12-1 is described as a pseudogene. The CDR3 consists of 15 residues. The CDR3 here is CASSFARPLCYEQYF. DNA for the CDR3: TGTGCCAGCAGCTTTGCGAGGCCTTTGTGTTACGAGCAGTACTTC.

This sequence joins TRBV19 and TRBJ1-2, with 7 nucleotides matching TRBD1. Looked up from germline, CDR1 is LNHDA and CDR2 is SQIVND (reference sequence). The CDR3 is 14 residues long. V lost 3 bases to trimming and J lost 4 bases; unmatched junction nucleotides: 5. CDR3 residues: CASSIQGGPYGYTF. In nucleotides, the CDR3 is TGTGCCAGTAGTATCCAGGGGGGACCCTATGGCTACACCTTC.

This clone was counted ten times or more. V gene TRBV7-9 combines with J gene TRBJ1-1; D is uncertain. Trimming shortened V by 0 bases and J by 7 bases, and 12 bases separated the two germline ends. The CDR3 is 14 amino acids. Per germline, CDR1 SEHNR and CDR2 FQNEAQ (reference sequence). The CDR3: CASSLAVSSGEAFF. CDR3 nucleotide sequence: TGTGCCAGCAGCTTAGCCGTGTCGTCAGGTGAAGCTTTCTTT.

The CDR3 DNA is TGCGCCAGCAGCCAAGATTGGAGGGATACGCAGTATTTT. It encodes CASSQDWRDTQYF. The rearrangement links TRBV4-3 to TRBJ2-3, with D perhaps matching TRBD2 (5 bases). Germline V gene data show CDR1 as LGHNA and CDR2 as YSLEER. V lost 0 bases, J lost 6 bases, and 7 bases lay in between. The CDR3 runs 13 residues.

The chain links TRBV7-2 to TRBJ2-3, with unresolved D. The germline V gene has CDR1 SGHTA and CDR2 FQGNSA. The V and J ends lost 5 bases and 6 bases respectively, with 9 bases between them. The CDR3 runs 12 residues. Written as DNA, the CDR3 is TGTGCCAGCAGCCCCAGAAGTGATACGCAGTATTTT. Protein sequence: CASSPRSDTQYF. Full variable domain (missing parts from reference TRBV7-2 and TRBJ2-3): GAGVSQSPSNKVTEKGKDVELRCDPISGHTALYWYRQSLGQGLEFLIYFQGNSAPDKSGLPSDRFSAERTGGSVSTLTIQRTQQEDSAVYLCASSPRSDTQYFGPGTRLTVL.

The chain joins TRBV2 to TRBJ1-1; D is undetermined. Germline V CDR1 and CDR2: SNHLY, FYNNEI. The CDR3 length is 13 residues. Trimming left V 6 bases short and J 6 bases short, with 14 bases between. The CDR3 sequence is CASRANFGSEAFF. The DNA of the CDR3 is TGTGCCAGCAGAGCCAACTTCGGGTCTGAAGCTTTCTTT. The entire variable domain, with the rest obtained from reference TRBV2 and TRBJ1-1, is as follows: EPEVTQTPSHQVTQMGQEVILRCVPISNHLYFYWYRQILGQKVEFLVSFYNNEISEKSEIFDDQFSVERPDGSNFTLKIRSTKLEDSAMYFCASRANFGSEAFFGQGTRLTVV.

The gene calls are TRBV3-1 (or the pseudogene TRBV3-2) and TRBJ1-6; the D is unclear. V lost 0 bases and J lost 3, with 6 bases in between. The CDR3 has 15 amino acids. Germline V lookup: CDR1 LGHDT, CDR2 YNNKEL (reference sequence). The CDR3 region is CASSQESDYNSPLHF. The CDR3 nucleotides read TGTGCCAGCAGCCAAGAGTCAGACTATAATTCACCCCTCCACTTT.

The chain uses TRBV5-6 and TRBJ2-3; a weak D match, TRBD1 (5 bases). Germline V gene sequence: CDR1 SGHDT, CDR2 YYEEEE. The length of the CDR3 is 18 residues. V lost 4 bases and J 1 base, leaving 22 bases between the germline ends. The CDR3 spells CASSGLGASGIGTDTQYF. The DNA of the CDR3 is TGTGCCAGCAGCGGGTTAGGGGCCTCAGGTATAGGCACAGATACGCAGTATTTT.

The chain carries TRBV5-1 and TRBJ1-4; 9 bases map to TRBD1. The CDR3 is made up of 17 amino acids. Germline CDR1 is SGHRS and CDR2 is YFSETQ. The ends lost 0 bases at V and 4 bases at J; junction bases unmatched: 7. The chain's CDR3 is CASSLGDRESGNEKLFF. In DNA form, the CDR3 reads TGCGCCAGCAGCTTGGGGGACAGGGAGAGTGGTAATGAAAAACTGTTTTTT. The full variable domain, rest sourced from reference TRBV5-1 and TRBJ1-4, is KAGVTQTPRYLIKTRGQQVTLSCSPISGHRSVSWYQQTPGQGLQFLFEYFSETQRNKGNFPGRFSGRQFSNSRSEMNVSTLELGDSALYLCASSLGDRESGNEKLFFGSGTQLSVL.

This clone showed up just once. This chain connects TRBV3-1 (or the pseudogene TRBV3-2) to TRBJ2-5; 15 bases are shared with TRBD2. This CDR3 region has 18 residues. With V trimmed by 4 bases and J by 4 bases, 10 bases remained unmatched. Germline V gene data show CDR1 as LGHDT and CDR2 as YNNKEL (reference sequence). CDR3 sequence (DNA): TGTGCCAGCAGCCCCCTGCGGACTAGCGGGGGGGCAGGAGAGACCCAGTACTTC. Translated: CASSPLRTSGGAGETQYF.

The J gene is TRBJ1-3, the V gene TRBV6-2 or TRBV6-3; D gene ambiguous. The CDR3 is 15 amino acids. V was cut by 0 bases and J by 4 bases, with 10 bases left in between. Germline CDR1 MNHEY, CDR2 SVGEGT. CDR3 nucleotide sequence: TGTGCCAGCAGTTACTCGGACTGGTTGGGAAACACCATATATTTT. Translating it yields CASSYSDWLGNTIYF.

The DNA for the CDR3 is TGTGCCAGCAGTGAAACCGGGGACGAGCAGTACTTC. Translation: CASSETGDEQYF. J is TRBJ2-7 and V is TRBV6-1; maybe TRBD2 (5 bases). The V end lost 2 bases, the J end lost 5 bases, and 7 bases lay between the germline ends. CDR1 and CDR2 from the germline V gene are MNHNS and SASEGT. The CDR3 is made up of 12 amino acids.

V is TRBV27 and J is TRBJ1-1, with D maybe TRBD1 (5 bases). The germline gives CDR1 MNHEY, CDR2 SMNVEV (reference sequence). CDR3 size: 14 residues. Trimming removed 4 bases at V and 3 bases at J, with 12 bases between. CDR3 sequence (DNA): TGTGCCAGCAGTTCCCCTGGGGGGTACACTGAAGCTTTCTTT. Its protein is CASSSPGGYTEAFF.

This clone has only one observation. The V call is TRBV11-2, the J call TRBJ1-6; 7 nucleotides align to TRBD1. Germline CDR1 and CDR2: SGHAT and FQNNGV. The CDR3 runs to 17 residues. Trimming took 1 base from V and 3 from J; bases not matched to a gene: 6. This chain's CDR3 is CASSLARDSYYNSPLHF. The CDR3 DNA is TGTGCCAGCAGCTTAGCCCGGGACAGCTACTATAATTCACCCCTCCACTTT.

The chain links TRBV4-2 to TRBJ2-7; 8 nucleotides match TRBD1. The CDR3 loop spans 16 amino acids. The V segment lost 5 bases and the J segment 2 bases; nucleotides outside the gene matches: 11. Germline values: CDR1 LGHNA, CDR2 YNFKEQ. The CDR3 protein is CASSNPRGQPPYEQYF. The CDR3 bases are TGTGCCAGCAGCAACCCCAGGGGGCAGCCCCCCTACGAGCAGTACTTC.

The chain links TRBV3-1 (or the pseudogene TRBV3-2) to TRBJ2-3; maybe TRBD1 (5 bases). V gave up 6 bases and J gave up 4 bases, with 14 bases separating them. The germline V gene has CDR1 LGHDT and CDR2 YNNKEL (reference sequence). The CDR3 is 14 amino acids. The CDR3 DNA is TGTGCCAGCAGTCCTCGCAGGGTCCCAGATACGCAGTATTTT. It yields the protein CASSPRRVPDTQYF.